This T cell receptor beta chain stems from a study of tissue T cells after allogeneic stem cell transplantation. Study-level findings and limits: Few T cell clones were shared across patients, but motif clusters showed tissue-specific shared signatures. Blood and spleen captured only part of the tissue TCR repertoire.

Stated time point: mouse harvest day 14 after allogeneic transplant. The graft held 10^6 splenic CD5+ T cells and 10^7 T-cell-depleted bone marrow cells. Mice had MHC-mismatched B6 into BALB/c GVHD, sampled day 7 or 14. The V end was cut by 6 bases, the J end by 2 bases, with 9 bases between. Germline assignment: CDR1 KGHPV and CDR2 FQNQEV (reference sequence). The CDR3 loop spans 13 amino acids. A remark on this clone: Its antigen is unidentified. Each gene name is a mouse one. With the read ending 1 residue before the CDR3 end, the germline J gene is used to fill in that end.

The protocol was immunoSEQ multiplex PCR, while the TCRdb copy is restricted to in-frame clones and leaves out a portion. The sample records more than 6,000 clones, approximately 34% being singletons. The clonotype was recovered from a female BALB/c mouse given C57BL/6 T cells with graft-versus-host disease after an allogeneic hematopoietic cell transplant. The sequencing sample was made of skin. The chain links TRBV26 to TRBJ2-5, with D possibly matching TRBD1 (6 bases). CDR3 DNA (partial): TGTGCCAGCAGCCAGACAGGCCAAGACACCCAGTAC. It codes for CASSQTGQDTQY. The whole CDR3 reads CASSQTGQDTQYF.